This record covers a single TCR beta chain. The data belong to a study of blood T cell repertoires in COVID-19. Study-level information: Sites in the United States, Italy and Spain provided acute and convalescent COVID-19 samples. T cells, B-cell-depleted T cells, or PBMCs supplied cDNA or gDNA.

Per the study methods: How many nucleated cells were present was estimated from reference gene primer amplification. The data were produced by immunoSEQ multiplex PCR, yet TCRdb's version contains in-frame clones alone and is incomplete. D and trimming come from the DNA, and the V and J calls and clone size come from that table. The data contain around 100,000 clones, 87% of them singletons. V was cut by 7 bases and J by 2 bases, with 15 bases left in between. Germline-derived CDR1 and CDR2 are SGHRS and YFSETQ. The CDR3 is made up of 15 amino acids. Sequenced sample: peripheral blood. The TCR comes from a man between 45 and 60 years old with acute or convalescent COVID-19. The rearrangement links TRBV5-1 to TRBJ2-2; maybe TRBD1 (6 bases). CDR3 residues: CASLPGAYNTGELFF. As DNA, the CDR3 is TGCGCCAGCCTACCAGGGGCTTACAACACCGGGGAGCTGTTTTTT.